This T cell receptor (beta chain) comes out of a study of STAT5B mutations in CD4+ large granular lymphocyte leukemia. The study, taken as a whole, reports: Of heterogeneous patient samples, only six or seven CD4-sorted ones were compared for clonality. TRBV06-family usage was enriched in top patient clones (8/27) versus controls (2/35).

The CDR3 runs 13 residues. The V gene lost 7 bases and the J gene lost 0 bases, with 9 bases spanning the gap. Per germline, CDR1 MNHEY and CDR2 SMNVEV (reference sequence). Turning to this clone: Its antigen remains unidentified.

Clones were read by immunoSEQ multiplex PCR, and TCRdb kept only the in-frame ones, dropping some. The sample shows thousands of clones, over 70% of them seen only once. Recruitment of CD4+ T-LGLL patients was in Padova, Helsinki and Shinshu. Depending on availability, patient cells were bead-separated fractions or unselected PBMC. This receptor was obtained from a woman aged 55-70 years with CD4+ T-cell large granular lymphocyte leukemia. The chain employs TRBV27 and TRBJ1-1; D not certain. The sample taken for sequencing was PBMCs. DNA of the CDR3: TGTGCCAGCACCCCCGGCCTGAACACTGAAGCTTTCTTT. Its protein is CASTPGLNTEAFF.